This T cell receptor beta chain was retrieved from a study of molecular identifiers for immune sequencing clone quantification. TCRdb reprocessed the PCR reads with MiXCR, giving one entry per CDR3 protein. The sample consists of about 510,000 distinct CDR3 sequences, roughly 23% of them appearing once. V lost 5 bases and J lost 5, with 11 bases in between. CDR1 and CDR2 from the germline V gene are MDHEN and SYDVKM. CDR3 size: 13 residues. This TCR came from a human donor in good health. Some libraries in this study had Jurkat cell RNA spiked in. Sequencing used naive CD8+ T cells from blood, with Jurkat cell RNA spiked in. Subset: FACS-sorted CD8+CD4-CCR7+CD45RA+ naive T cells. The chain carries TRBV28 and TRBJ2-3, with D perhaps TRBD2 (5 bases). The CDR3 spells CASSAPEGDTQYF. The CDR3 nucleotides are TGTGCCAGCAGTGCACCAGAGGGAGATACGCAGTATTTT.